This TCR beta chain was captured by sequencing in a study of blood T cell repertoires in COVID-19. Study summary: Samples of COVID-19 (acute and convalescent) were obtained from the United States, Italy and Spain.

The CDR3 totals 13 residues. Germline V gene lookup returns CDR1 KGHSH and CDR2 LQKENI. V lost 5 bases and J lost 4, with 9 bases in between. As originally analysed: Amplification with reference gene primers provided the estimates of nucleated cell counts. The method was immunoSEQ multiplex PCR; TCRdb's version includes in-frame clones alone and lacks a portion of them. The V and J calls and clone size are taken from that table; D and trimming were inferred from the DNA. The sample contains about 110,000 clones, around 80% of which appear only once. Sequenced input: peripheral blood. The clonotype comes from a woman older than 75 with acute or convalescent COVID-19. The chain uses TRBV18 and TRBJ1-5; no clear D gene. The CDR3 sequence: CASSSGENQPQHF. The CDR3 DNA follows: TGTGCCAGCTCATCCGGGGAAAATCAGCCCCAGCATTTT.